What follows are 11 T cell receptor beta chains derived from one specimen sequenced in a study of shared clonotypes between healthy human individuals. Using immunoSEQ multiplex PCR, the repertoire was profiled, and TCRdb retains in-frame clones only, with some absent. The sample holds some 2 million clones, around 96% seen once. Naive CD8 cells, CD45RO-negative and positively selected for CCR7, excluded terminally differentiated effector memory CD45RA+ cells. The specimen sequenced was naive CD8+ T cells sorted from blood. These TCRs come from a man aged 18 to 30 in good health.

V is TRBV4-3 and J is TRBJ2-7; D might be TRBD2 (7 bases). CDR3 length equals 16 residues. V was trimmed by 0 bases and J by 4 bases, leaving 16 bases between them. CDR1 and CDR2 (germline): LGHNA, YSLEER. The CDR3 loop reads CASSQDRGGATYEQYF. In nucleotides, the CDR3 is TGCGCCAGCAGCCAAGATCGTGGGGGGGCTACTTACGAGCAGTACTTC.

On this clone: In the same sample, other DNA sequences code for this CDR3. The chain couples TRBV7-9 to TRBJ2-2, with 10 bases matching TRBD2. Germline trimming cut 6 bases from V and 6 bases from J; bases unmatched to any gene: 7. Germline V gene data show CDR1 as SEHNR and CDR2 as FQNEAQ (reference sequence). The CDR3 extends over 15 amino acids. The chain's CDR3 is CASSSLAGVAGELFF. CDR3 bases: TGTGCCAGCAGTTCTCTAGCGGGAGTGGCCGGGGAGCTGTTTTTT.

The chain uses TRBV2 and TRBJ2-7; no reliable D call. CDR1 is SNHLY, CDR2 FYNNEI, per germline. This CDR3 is built from 13 residues. V dropped 3 bases and J dropped 3 bases, with 9 bases sitting between them. The CDR3 nucleotides read TGTGCCAGCAGTGAGTACCGAAACTACGAGCAGTACTTC. Amino acids: CASSEYRNYEQYF.

Points on this clone: This CDR3 is also generated by other DNA sequences in the sample. V usage is TRBV6-5 and J usage is TRBJ2-5; 7 nucleotides align to TRBD1. Germline lookup yields CDR1 MNHEY and CDR2 SVGAGI. V dropped 4 bases and J dropped 1; count of bases not matched to a gene: 3. The CDR3 is 14 residues long. CDR3 sequence (DNA): TGTGCCAGCAGTTCTCGGGACAGCCAAGAGACCCAGTACTTC. Translating it yields CASSSRDSQETQYF.

Note on this clone: Other DNA sequences of this sample code for an identical CDR3. V gene TRBV27 combines with J gene TRBJ1-5; possible D gene TRBD1, 5 bases. Germline values: CDR1 MNHEY, CDR2 SMNVEV (reference sequence). Trimming removed 3 bases from V and 3 bases from J, with 9 bases in between. The CDR3 consists of 14 residues. The CDR3 nucleotides read TGTGCCAGCAGTTTGAGGGGATCCAATCAGCCCCAGCATTTT. Translation: CASSLRGSNQPQHF.

The J gene is TRBJ2-5, the V gene TRBV19; no reliable D call. Between the trimmed V and J ends, which lost 2 bases and 2 bases, there was a span of 9 bases. From germline, CDR1 is LNHDA and CDR2 SQIVND (reference sequence). The CDR3 sequence is 14 residues long. CDR3 in amino acids: CASSIMVGQETQYF. CDR3 nucleotides: TGTGCCAGTAGTATAATGGTGGGACAAGAGACCCAGTACTTC.

The CDR3 DNA is TGTGCCAGCAGCCTGGACAGGGGGGTTGAGACCCAGTACTTC. Translation gives CASSLDRGVETQYF. V gene TRBV11-2 combines with J gene TRBJ2-5; 10 positions match TRBD1. Germline CDR1 reads SGHAT; CDR2 reads FQNNGV. After removal of 5 bases from V and 5 bases from J, the junction contained 5 bases not matched to a gene. This CDR3 is built from 14 residues.

The gene calls are TRBV4-1 and TRBJ1-5, with D uncertain. The length of the CDR3 is 17 residues. Trimming shortened V by 1 base and J by 2 bases, and 15 bases separated the two germline ends. Germline V CDR1 and CDR2: MGHRA, YSYEKL. The CDR3 reads CASSQVGDYIRNQPQHF. CDR3 sequence (DNA): TGCGCCAGCAGCCAAGTAGGAGACTATATACGCAATCAGCCCCAGCATTTT.

The V call is TRBV27, the J call TRBJ2-7, with D possibly being TRBD2 (6 bases). V was trimmed by 7 bases and J by 4 bases, leaving 14 bases between them. CDR1 and CDR2 (germline): MNHEY, SMNVEV (reference sequence). This CDR3 contains 13 residues. The CDR3 loop is CASTHMAGYEQYF. The CDR3 bases are TGTGCCAGCACCCATATGGCGGGGTACGAGCAGTACTTC.

To note about this clone: This may be a read error, as it is one base from a much larger clone. Within the sample, other DNA sequences also encode this same CDR3. The chain carries TRBV30 and TRBJ2-7; tentatively, D is TRBD1 (5 bases). The germline gives CDR1 GTSNPN, CDR2 SVGIG (reference sequence). The length of the CDR3 is 12 residues. Trimming pared 2 bases from V and 2 bases from J, leaving 7 bases between. The CDR3 DNA reads as TGTGCCTGGAGTTTAGGGGCCTACGAGCAGTACTTC. Translated, it gives CAWSLGAYEQYF.

The gene calls are TRBV4-3 and TRBJ2-7; 14 nucleotides align to TRBD2. Germline CDR1 reads LGHNA; CDR2 reads YSLEER. The ends lost 0 bases at V and 6 bases at J; junction bases unmatched: 7. The CDR3 spans 17 residues. This chain's CDR3 is CASSQEFAGLAGGEQYF. The CDR3 coding sequence is TGCGCCAGCAGCCAAGAATTCGCAGGACTAGCGGGAGGCGAGCAGTACTTC.